Presented here are 11 T cell receptor beta chains from one specimen sequenced in a study of blood T cell repertoires in COVID-19. The assay was immunoSEQ multiplex PCR, and TCRdb's table has in-frame clones only and misses some. Of approximately 150,000 clones listed, roughly 89% are singletons. Sequenced material: peripheral blood. The source is a woman in her fifties or sixties with acute or convalescent COVID-19.

The rearrangement joins TRBV5-5 to TRBJ1-6, with 7 bases fitting TRBD1. Per germline, CDR1 SGHKS and CDR2 YYEKEE (reference sequence). The CDR3 spans 17 residues. Unmatched junction bases numbered 4, after V lost 1 base and J lost 0 bases. The CDR3 bases are TGTGCCAGCAGCTTGATGACAGGGAGCTCCTATAATTCACCCCTCCACTTT. It codes for CASSLMTGSSYNSPLHF.

This sequence joins TRBV4-2 and TRBJ1-2, with D possibly being TRBD1 (6 bases). The CDR3 has 16 residues. From germline, CDR1 is LGHNA and CDR2 YNFKEQ. V lost 0 bases and J 5 bases, leaving 16 bases between the germline ends. As DNA, the CDR3 is TGTGCCAGCAGCCAAGATGGCGGGCGGGGGGCTTATGGCTACACCTTC. Translation gives CASSQDGGRGAYGYTF.

The chain links TRBV5-1 to TRBJ1-4; perhaps TRBD1 as D (6 bases). Germline lookup yields CDR1 SGHRS and CDR2 YFSETQ. V lost 4 bases and J 2 bases, leaving 12 bases between the germline ends. This CDR3 is 15 amino acids long. The DNA of the CDR3 is TGCGCCAGCAGCGTACAGGGTAGCACTAATGAAAAACTGTTTTTT. Translation gives CASSVQGSTNEKLFF.

This clone was counted once. At one of its ends the junction is not consistent with the germline gene, which may arise from a read error. The chain couples TRBV4-1 to TRBJ1-1; D perhaps matches TRBD1 (6 bases). Germline values: CDR1 MGHRA, CDR2 YSYEKL. The CDR3 extends over 14 amino acids. In DNA, the CDR3 is TGCGCCAGCAGTCAAGGGGGGGGTGGCACTGAAGCTTTCTTT. Its translation is CASSQGGGGTEAFF.

This sequence joins TRBV6-5 and TRBJ1-2, with 7 bases that match TRBD1. Germline trimming cut 2 bases from V and 5 bases from J; bases unmatched to any gene: 11. Germline V gene lookup returns CDR1 MNHEY and CDR2 SVGAGI. This CDR3 comprises 16 residues. The CDR3 region has the DNA TGTGCCAGCAGTTACAGGGGACAGAACAGTTATTATGGCTACACCTTC. It translates to CASSYRGQNSYYGYTF.

The chain joins TRBV4-1 to TRBJ2-7, with D perhaps matching TRBD1 (5 bases). This CDR3 contains 14 residues. The germline V gene has CDR1 MGHRA and CDR2 YSYEKL. Trimming removed 0 bases from V and 2 bases from J, with 8 bases in between. CDR3: CASSQDQGTYEQYF. As DNA, the CDR3 is TGCGCCAGCAGCCAAGATCAGGGTACCTACGAGCAGTACTTC.

The chain carries TRBV27 and TRBJ1-1, with D perhaps matching TRBD1 (6 bases). The germline V gene has CDR1 MNHEY and CDR2 SMNVEV (reference sequence). Trimming shortened V by 5 bases and J by 3 bases, and 13 bases separated the two germline ends. This CDR3 is built from 14 residues. The DNA of the CDR3 is TGTGCCAGCAGTGTACAGGGAGCGCACACTGAAGCTTTCTTT. It encodes CASSVQGAHTEAFF.

The chain carries TRBV2 and TRBJ2-7, with D perhaps matching TRBD1 (6 bases). V was cut by 10 bases and J by 3 bases, with 10 bases left in between. Looked up from germline, CDR1 is SNHLY and CDR2 is FYNNEI. The CDR3 sequence is 11 residues long. The CDR3 DNA sequence: TGTGCCATCAACAGGGACTACGAGCAGTACTTC. Protein sequence: CAINRDYEQYF.

V usage is TRBV19 and J usage is TRBJ2-1; D is possibly TRBD1 (5 bases). The germline V and J ends were trimmed by 7 bases and 0 bases, with 13 bases remaining between them. The germline V gene encodes CDR1 LNHDA and CDR2 SQIVND (reference sequence). CDR3 length: 15 amino acids. The CDR3 sequence: CASTKGSHSYNEQFF. CDR3 sequence (DNA): TGTGCCAGTACCAAGGGGTCCCACTCCTACAATGAGCAGTTCTTC.

J is TRBJ2-7 and V is TRBV27, with 9 bases aligning to TRBD1. Unmatched junction bases numbered 5, after V lost 3 bases and J lost 5 bases. The CDR3 runs to 14 residues. Looked up from germline, CDR1 is MNHEY and CDR2 is SMNVEV (reference sequence). The CDR3 nucleotides are TGTGCCAGCAGTTTCCGGGACAGGGTCCACGAGCAGTACTTC. Translation: CASSFRDRVHEQYF.

This chain uses TRBV7-9 with TRBJ2-7, with TRBD1 matching 9 bases. The CDR3 is made up of 15 amino acids. Germline V gene data show CDR1 as SEHNR and CDR2 as FQNEAQ (reference sequence). J was trimmed by 5 bases and V by 4 bases; bases with no gene match: 9. Here the CDR3 DNA reads TGTGCCAGCAGCTCCCCCGGGACAGGGAATGACGAGCAGTACTTC. It specifies CASSSPGTGNDEQYF.